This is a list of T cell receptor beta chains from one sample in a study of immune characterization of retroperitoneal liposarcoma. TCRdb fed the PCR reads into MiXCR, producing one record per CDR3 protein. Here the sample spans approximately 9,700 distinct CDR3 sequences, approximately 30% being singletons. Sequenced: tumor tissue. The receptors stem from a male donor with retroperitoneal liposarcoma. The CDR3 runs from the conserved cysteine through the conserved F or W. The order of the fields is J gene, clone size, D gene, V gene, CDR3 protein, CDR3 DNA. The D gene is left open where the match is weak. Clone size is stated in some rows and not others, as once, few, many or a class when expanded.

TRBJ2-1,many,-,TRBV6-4,CASSDSEGLGNEQFF,TGTGCCAGCAGTGACTCCGAGGGGTTGGGGAATGAGCAGTTCTTC
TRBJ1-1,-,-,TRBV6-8,CASSYFQGSPEAFF,TGTGCCAGCAGTTACTTCCAGGGCTCCCCTGAAGCTTTCTTT
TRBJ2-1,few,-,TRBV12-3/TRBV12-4,CASSPSYLGRRSYNEQFF,TGTGCCAGCAGTCCCTCTTATTTGGGAAGGAGGTCCTACAATGAGCAGTTCTTC
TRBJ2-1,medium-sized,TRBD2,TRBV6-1,CASSDWTSGVQFF,TGTGCCAGCAGTGATTGGACTAGCGGGGTCCAGTTCTTC
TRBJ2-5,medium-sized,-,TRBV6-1,CASSEPQTRETQYF,TGTGCCAGCAGTGAACCCCAAACCAGGGAGACCCAGTACTTC
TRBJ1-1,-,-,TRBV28,CASSLIGQNTEAFF,TGTGCCAGCAGTTTGATAGGACAGAACACTGAAGCTTTCTTT
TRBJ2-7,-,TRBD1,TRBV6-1,CASSIGQGRHNEQYF,TGTGCCAGCAGTATAGGACAGGGAAGGCACAATGAGCAGTACTTC
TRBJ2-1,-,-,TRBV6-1,CASTGLENIQFF,TGTGCCAGCACGGGGCTGGAAAACATTCAGTTCTTC
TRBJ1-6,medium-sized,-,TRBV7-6,CASSSDPPMRSYNSPLHF,TGTGCCAGCAGCTCGGACCCTCCCATGAGGTCCTATAATTCACCCCTCCACTTT
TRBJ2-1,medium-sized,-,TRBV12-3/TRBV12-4,CASKKGGGKYNEQFF,TGTGCCAGCAAAAAGGGCGGGGGCAAATACAATGAGCAGTTCTTC
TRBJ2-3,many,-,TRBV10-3,CAINTRLADTQYF,TGTGCCATCAATACTAGGCTGGCAGATACGCAGTATTTT
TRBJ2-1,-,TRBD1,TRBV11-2,CASSSKVTGDDYNEQFF,TGTGCCAGCAGCTCGAAAGTCACAGGGGATGACTACAATGAGCAGTTCTTC
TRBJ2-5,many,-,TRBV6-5,CASSYSIGEGAETQYF,TGTGCCAGCAGTTACTCGATCGGGGAAGGGGCAGAGACCCAGTACTTC
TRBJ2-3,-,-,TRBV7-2,CASSFVRQALMDTQYF,TGTGCCAGCAGCTTTGTCCGACAGGCGTTGATGGATACGCAGTATTTT
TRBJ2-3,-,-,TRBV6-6,CASTRTDTQYF,TGTGCCAGCACCAGGACAGATACGCAGTATTTT
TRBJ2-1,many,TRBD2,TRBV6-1,CASSEPSSGSYNEQFF,TGTGCCAGCAGTGAGCCATCTAGCGGCTCCTACAATGAGCAGTTCTTC
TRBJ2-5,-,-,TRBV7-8,CASSLDGPEQYFGAGTGYNEQYF,-
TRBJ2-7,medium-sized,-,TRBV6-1,CASSARGGGYYEQYF,TGTGCCAGCAGTGCCCGGGGAGGGGGTTACTACGAGCAGTACTTC
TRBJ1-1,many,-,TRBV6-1,CASSEVPGRYTEAFF,TGTGCCAGCAGTGAAGTACCGGGACGGTACACTGAAGCTTTCTTT
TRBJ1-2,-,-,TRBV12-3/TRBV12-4,CASSPGTVDYGYTF,TGTGCCAGCAGTCCGGGGACGGTGGACTATGGCTACACCTTC
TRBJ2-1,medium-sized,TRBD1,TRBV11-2,CASSFRSGTGTYEQFF,TGTGCCAGCAGCTTTCGTTCCGGGACAGGGACCTACGAGCAGTTCTTC
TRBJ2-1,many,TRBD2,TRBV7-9,CASSLASSGGEEQFF,TGTGCCAGCAGCTTAGCATCTAGCGGGGGTGAGGAGCAGTTCTTC
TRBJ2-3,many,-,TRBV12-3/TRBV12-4,CASSFMAGSDTQYF,TGTGCCAGCAGTTTCATGGCAGGGAGTGATACGCAGTATTTT
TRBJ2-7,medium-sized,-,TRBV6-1,CASSPSSTYNEQYF,TGTGCCAGCAGTCCCTCGTCAACCTACAATGAGCAGTACTTC
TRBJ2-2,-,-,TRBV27,CASTGQNTGELFF,TGTGCCAGCACCGGCCAAAACACCGGGGAGCTGTTTTTT
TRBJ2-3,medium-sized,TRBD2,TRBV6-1,CASRASGGPGDTQYF,TGTGCCAGCAGGGCCAGCGGGGGGCCCGGTGATACGCAGTATTTT
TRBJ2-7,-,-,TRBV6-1,CASSEQAQREQYF,TGTGCCAGCAGTGAACAGGCCCAGCGGGAGCAGTACTTC
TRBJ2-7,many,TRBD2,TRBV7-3,CASSAVTGGSYEQYF,TGTGCCAGCAGCGCAGTGACGGGGGGGTCCTACGAGCAGTACTTC
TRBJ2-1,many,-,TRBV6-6,CASSYEGLGMETQFF,TGTGCCAGCAGTTACGAGGGGTTGGGGATGGAGACCCAGTTCTTC
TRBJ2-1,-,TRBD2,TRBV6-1,CASSYWTSGDGEQFF,TGTGCCAGCAGTTATTGGACTAGCGGAGATGGTGAGCAGTTCTTC
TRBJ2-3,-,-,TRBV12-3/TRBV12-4,CASSLSRSTDTQYF,TGTGCCAGCAGTTTGAGCAGGTCCACAGATACGCAGTATTTT
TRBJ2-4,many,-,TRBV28,CASSIQYAKNIQYF,TGTGCCAGCAGTATACAGTATGCCAAAAACATTCAGTACTTC
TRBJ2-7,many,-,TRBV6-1,CASNWAAGREQYF,TGTGCCAGCAATTGGGCGGCCGGGCGCGAGCAGTACTTC
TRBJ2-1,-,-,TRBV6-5,CASILGPASYNEQFF,TGTGCCAGCATTCTAGGTCCTGCATCCTACAATGAGCAGTTCTTC
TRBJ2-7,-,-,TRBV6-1,CASSPSAYSYEQYF,TGTGCCAGCAGTCCTTCCGCTTACTCCTACGAGCAGTACTTC
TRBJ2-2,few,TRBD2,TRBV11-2,CASSLTRPTSGNTGELFF,TGTGCCAGCAGCTTAACCCGCCCGACTAGCGGGAACACCGGGGAGCTGTTTTTT
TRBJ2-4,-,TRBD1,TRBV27,CASRDSRYNEQYF,TGTGCCAGCCGGGACAGTCGTTACAATGAGCAGTACTTC
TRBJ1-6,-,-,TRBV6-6,CASSGGSSYNSPLHF,TGTGCCAGCAGTGGGGGCAGCTCCTATAATTCACCCCTCCACTTT
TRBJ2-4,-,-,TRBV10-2,CASSESLGGAMVGEQYF,TGCGCCAGCAGTGAGTCTTTGGGGGGCGCCATGGTAGGTGAGCAGTACTTC
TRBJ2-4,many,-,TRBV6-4,CASSDGDSEAAEQYF,TGTGCCAGCAGTGACGGGGACTCTGAAGCGGCTGAGCAGTACTTC
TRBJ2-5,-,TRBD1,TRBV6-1,CASSESTGWSLSEQYF,TGTGCCAGCAGTGAATCGACAGGGTGGTCTCTGAGTGAGCAGTACTTC
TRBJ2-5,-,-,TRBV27,CASRESSYNEQYF,TGTGCCAGCAGGGAGAGCTCCTACAATGAGCAGTACTTC
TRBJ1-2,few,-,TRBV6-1,CASSEAGIYGYTF,TGTGCCAGCAGTGAAGCAGGGATCTATGGCTACACCTTC
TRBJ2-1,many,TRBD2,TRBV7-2,CASSPWPRGGLEQFF,TGTGCCAGCAGCCCTTGGCCTCGGGGGGGGCTCGAGCAGTTCTTC
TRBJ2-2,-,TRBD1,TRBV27,CASSSETGPGELFF,TGTGCCAGCAGTTCCGAGACAGGGCCCGGGGAGCTGTTTTTT
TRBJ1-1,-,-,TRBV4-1,CASSQGTSIVNTEAFF,TGCGCCAGCAGCCAGGGTACTTCGATAGTGAACACTGAAGCTTTCTTT
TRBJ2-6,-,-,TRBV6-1,CASSDLPGANVLTF,TGTGCCAGCAGTGACCTCCCTGGGGCCAACGTCCTGACTTTC
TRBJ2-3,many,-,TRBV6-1,CASSPFGPTSTDTQYF,TGTGCCAGCAGCCCTTTTGGCCCTACTAGCACAGATACGCAGTATTTT
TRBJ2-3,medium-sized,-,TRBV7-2,CASSSGGVRADTQYF,TGTGCCAGCAGCTCCGGCGGGGTTCGGGCAGATACGCAGTATTTT
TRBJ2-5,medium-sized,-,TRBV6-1,CASDDSGEPEETQYF,TGTGCCAGCGACGATAGCGGAGAACCCGAAGAGACCCAGTACTTC
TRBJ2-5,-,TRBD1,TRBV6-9,CASSYRTGGVETQYF,TGTGCCAGCAGTTACCGAACAGGGGGCGTAGAGACCCAGTACTTC
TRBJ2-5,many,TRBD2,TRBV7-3,CASSSWGGVGTQYF,TGTGCCAGCAGCTCTTGGGGGGGGGTAGGGACCCAGTACTTC
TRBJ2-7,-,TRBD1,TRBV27,CASSPPGQTYEQYF,TGTGCCAGCAGTCCCCCGGGACAGACTTACGAGCAGTACTTC
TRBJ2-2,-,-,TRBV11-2,CASSLDGPGAWAGELFF,TGTGCCAGCAGCTTAGATGGCCCGGGGGCGTGGGCCGGGGAGCTGTTTTTT
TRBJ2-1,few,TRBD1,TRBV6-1,CASSEGDRGEQFF,TGTGCCAGCAGTGAAGGGGACAGGGGCGAGCAGTTCTTC
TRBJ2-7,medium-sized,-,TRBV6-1,CASTSAGEQYF,TGTGCCAGCACCTCGGCGGGGGAGCAGTACTTC
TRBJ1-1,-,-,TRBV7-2,CASRSEGVAFF,TGTGCCAGCAGGTCCGAGGGCGTAGCTTTCTTT
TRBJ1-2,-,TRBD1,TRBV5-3,CASRPGTANYGYTF,TGTGCCAGCAGACCTGGGACAGCTAACTATGGCTACACCTTC
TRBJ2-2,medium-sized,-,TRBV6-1,CASSEAGGDRELFF,TGTGCCAGCAGTGAAGCGGGAGGGGACAGGGAGCTGTTTTTT